Listed below are T cell receptor beta chains from one sample, sequenced in a study of control samples from healthy donors and cancer patients. This table comes from immunoSEQ multiplex PCR, and its TCRdb copy is limited to in-frame clones, with some not included. The sample carries 150,000 or so clones, about 90% recorded once. Sequenced sample: blood. The receptor source for this set is a young man in good health. Both conserved end residues are part of each CDR3. Not all rows give a size; the values are once, few, many and, for expanded clones, a class.

J: TRBJ1-2; size: .; V: TRBV9; CDR3: CASSAYDGVGYGYTF
J: TRBJ2-4; size: .; V: TRBV4-3; CDR3: CASSQASRQGKENIQYF
J: TRBJ1-1; size: .; V: TRBV28; CDR3: CASSLSYRGRTEAFF
J: TRBJ1-2; size: .; V: TRBV7-8; CDR3: CASSLGGGESYGYTF
J: TRBJ1-2; size: .; V: TRBV25-1; CDR3: CASSVALSYGYTF
J: TRBJ1-5; size: .; V: TRBV28; CDR3: CASTPPGQSNQPQHF
J: TRBJ1-2; size: .; V: TRBV14; CDR3: CASSQELEDGYTF
J: TRBJ1-5; size: .; V: TRBV19; CDR3: CASHSGGIQPQHF
J: TRBJ1-1; size: few; V: TRBV6-4; CDR3: CASSDSDRVDTEAFF
J: TRBJ1-4; size: .; V: TRBV5-6; CDR3: CASSPGRRVTNEKLFF
J: TRBJ2-1; size: once; V: TRBV2; CDR3: CASSTDASQQFF
J: TRBJ1-2; size: .; V: TRBV5-8; CDR3: CASSDPAAFGYGYTF
J: TRBJ1-2; size: .; V: TRBV6-5; CDR3: CASSYSGQVGHGYTF
J: TRBJ2-3; size: .; V: TRBV4-1; CDR3: CASSQDIGGMADTQYF
J: TRBJ1-4; size: .; V: TRBV7-8; CDR3: CASSPLTGAEKRGEKLFF
J: TRBJ1-1; size: once; V: TRBV29-1; CDR3: CSAEEGTEAFF
J: TRBJ1-4; size: .; V: TRBV6-1; CDR3: CASSEGGQGAEKLFF
J: TRBJ2-2; size: .; V: TRBV7-3; CDR3: CASSLDKQGANTGELFF
J: TRBJ2-7; size: .; V: TRBV18; CDR3: CASSPLGQGDEQYF
J: TRBJ1-3; size: .; V: TRBV13; CDR3: CASSYGTVGNTIYF
J: TRBJ2-5; size: .; V: TRBV11-2; CDR3: CASSFVRETQYF
J: TRBJ2-1; size: .; V: TRBV5-1; CDR3: CASSLLDEQFF
J: TRBJ1-6; size: .; V: TRBV30; CDR3: CAWSVEWQGRSPLHF
J: TRBJ2-1; size: .; V: TRBV29-1; CDR3: CSVDASGGSNEQFF
J: TRBJ2-2; size: .; V: TRBV5-4; CDR3: CASSPGGANTGELFF
J: TRBJ1-1; size: .; V: TRBV14; CDR3: CATKAGNTEAFF
J: TRBJ1-4; size: .; V: TRBV18; CDR3: CASSPSRPRTNEKLFF
J: TRBJ2-7; size: .; V: TRBV3-1/TRBV3-2; CDR3: CASSQVGGHPYEQYF
J: TRBJ1-4; size: .; V: TRBV6-6; CDR3: CASSYPGGWGLFF
J: TRBJ2-5; size: few; V: TRBV6-1; CDR3: CASSELGPQETQYF
J: TRBJ1-2; size: .; V: TRBV5-5; CDR3: CASSRLPGTGPPPYGYTF
J: TRBJ1-4; size: .; V: TRBV29-1; CDR3: CSVDVPTPGGYGEKLFF
J: TRBJ1-1; size: .; V: TRBV11-2; CDR3: CASSSSHRGNTEAFF
J: TRBJ1-2; size: .; V: TRBV28; CDR3: CASSSPSGYTF
J: TRBJ1-1; size: .; V: TRBV7-6; CDR3: CASSSGQQALGTTEAFF
J: TRBJ2-3; size: .; V: TRBV4-2; CDR3: CASTPRRGGGTDTQYF
J: TRBJ1-2; size: .; V: TRBV2; CDR3: CASSESNEYGYTF
J: TRBJ2-5; size: .; V: TRBV5-1; CDR3: CASSLQGAGETQYF
J: TRBJ2-1; size: .; V: TRBV6-5; CDR3: CASRPLRGALREQFF
J: TRBJ2-3; size: .; V: TRBV7-9; CDR3: CASSLDQRGRQDTQYF
J: TRBJ1-2; size: .; V: TRBV5-4; CDR3: CASSLDRGLRGYTF
J: TRBJ2-7; size: once; V: TRBV6-2/TRBV6-3; CDR3: CASSRTSPEQYF
J: TRBJ2-3; size: .; V: TRBV7-2; CDR3: CASSLARLTDTQYF
J: TRBJ1-2; size: .; V: TRBV3-1/TRBV3-2; CDR3: CASSQGVPFGYGYTF
J: TRBJ1-3; size: .; V: TRBV28; CDR3: CASSFYDGRVGNTIYF